This T cell receptor beta chain was identified in a study of T-cell memory formation after mild COVID-19. The CDR3 is 14 amino acids. Germline V gene lookup returns CDR1 SGHRS and CDR2 YFSETQ. V shed 4 bases, J shed 2 bases, and the junction held 5 bases outside the gene matches. TCRdb processed the 5' RACE reads anew with MiXCR; each CDR3 protein has one entry. The data contain about 210,000 distinct CDR3 sequences, under 12% of them seen just once; the ten biggest clones take up approximately 2.8%. The chain combines TRBV5-1 with TRBJ2-7; 8 bases are a match to TRBD2. The sample was PBMCs or a T cell subset sorted from them (not recorded which). The clonotype originates from a man aged 18 to 29 who had mild COVID-19 (a few samples of this study predate the infection). Cell type and time point are not known. This chain's CDR3 is CASSGMGLAYEQYF. In nucleotides, the CDR3 is TGCGCCAGCAGCGGGATGGGACTAGCCTACGAGCAGTACTTC.